This TCR beta chain was captured by sequencing in a study of neurological immune-mediated disorders. CDR3 length: 15 residues. Germline CDR1 reads MRHNA; CDR2 reads SNTAGT. Study-level points and caveats: None of the CDR3 amino acid sequences of expanded clones recurred across subjects, suggesting private repertoires in all groups.

As concerns this clonotype: Its specificity is not known. With a much larger clone just one base away, this may be a read error.

Over 200 million TCR-beta sequences (from 15-18 subjects) were yielded by each sequencing run. TCRdb ran MiXCR on the 5' RACE reads and lists one entry per CDR3 protein. Of approximately 52,000 distinct CDR3 sequences in the sample, about 3.7% were seen once. The origin of this receptor is a man in his forties with multiple sclerosis. V usage is TRBV6-4 and J usage is TRBJ2-6; possible D gene TRBD1, 6 bases. The sample comprised PBMCs. The CDR3 protein is CASSDGGSGAKVLTF. The CDR3 region has the DNA TGTGCCAGCAGTGACGGGGGCTCTGGGGCCAAAGTCCTGACTTTC.